One sample yielded the 12 T cell receptor beta chains listed below, sequenced in a study of shared T cell receptors in the human thymus. Sequenced by immunoSEQ multiplex PCR; TCRdb stores in-frame clones only, minus some. The repertoire holds hundreds of thousands of clones, with approximately 87% as singletons. The data also belong to a second study, concerning human thymus T cells.

Sequencing input: thymocytes. The receptors were gathered from a boy in the first two years of life with a congenital heart defect.

The rearrangement uses TRBV9 and TRBJ1-2; D is possibly TRBD1 (6 bases). V lost 3 bases and J lost 6, with 21 bases in between. The CDR3 is made up of 16 amino acids. Germline CDR1 reads SGDLS; CDR2 reads YYNGEE. The DNA for the CDR3 is TGTGCCAGCAGCGCCTCCTCCAACAGGGTCGTAGATGGCTACACCTTC. Translating it yields CASSASSNRVVDGYTF.

The chain links TRBV2 to TRBJ1-1; the D is unclear. The CDR3 length is 14 residues. Trimming took 5 bases from V and 0 from J, leaving 10 bases between them. The germline CDR1 and CDR2 sequences are SNHLY and FYNNEI. The DNA for the CDR3 is TGTGCCAGCAGTCGAAAGACAATGAACACTGAAGCTTTCTTT. Its protein is CASSRKTMNTEAFF.

The chain employs TRBV10-3 and TRBJ1-1; a weak D match, TRBD1 (5 bases). Trimming took 8 bases from V and 0 from J, leaving 13 bases between them. Germline values: CDR1 ENHRY, CDR2 SYGVKD. This CDR3 has 14 residues. The DNA for the CDR3 is TGTGCCATCGGGCCGACAGATCTGAACACTGAAGCTTTCTTT. Translating gives CAIGPTDLNTEAFF.

The chain carries TRBV14 and TRBJ2-7, with 11 bases fitting TRBD1. With V trimmed by 3 bases and J by 2 bases, 6 bases remained unmatched. This CDR3 is 16 amino acids long. Germline V gives CDR1 SGHDN, CDR2 FVKESK. CDR3 loop: CASSQDRGRSPYEQYF. The DNA of the CDR3 is TGTGCCAGCAGCCAGGACAGGGGGCGATCCCCCTACGAGCAGTACTTC.

The chain has TRBV19 and TRBJ1-5, with 10 bases that match TRBD1. From germline, CDR1 is LNHDA and CDR2 SQIVND (reference sequence). J lost 3 bases, V lost 1 base, and 6 bases had no gene match. The CDR3 is made up of 17 amino acids. The CDR3 DNA follows: TGTGCCAGTAGTATAGGTCCGGGACAGGGGAACAATCAGCCCCAGCATTTT. It specifies CASSIGPGQGNNQPQHF.

The chain carries TRBV7-2 and TRBJ2-7; D may be TRBD2 (7 bases). CDR3 length: 16 amino acids. The germline gives CDR1 SGHTA, CDR2 FQGNSA. The V and J ends lost 2 bases and 3 bases respectively, with 17 bases between them. This CDR3 is CASSLSEERDNYEQYF. DNA for the CDR3: TGTGCCAGCAGCTTATCGGAGGAGCGGGACAACTACGAGCAGTACTTC. Drawing the rest from reference TRBV7-2 and TRBJ2-7, the complete variable domain is GAGVSQSPSNKVTEKGKDVELRCDPISGHTALYWYRQSLGQGLEFLIYFQGNSAPDKSGLPSDRFSAERTGGSVSTLTIQRTQQEDSAVYLCASSLSEERDNYEQYFGPGTRLTVT.

The CDR3 DNA sequence: TGTGCCAGCAGCCTTACCTCCCCGGGGATGGAGACCCAGTACTTC. As protein: CASSLTSPGMETQYF. The chain recombines TRBV28 with TRBJ2-5; TRBD2 is a possible D gene (5 bases). The CDR3 totals 15 residues. The germline V gene encodes CDR1 MDHEN and CDR2 SYDVKM. Trimming pared 6 bases from V and 5 bases from J, leaving 19 bases between.

This clone was observed a single time. The chain employs TRBV29-1 and TRBJ2-3, with 8 bases aligning to TRBD1. Trimming took 4 bases from V and 2 from J; bases not matched to a gene: 5. This CDR3 contains 14 residues. Per the germline V gene, CDR1 is SQVTM and CDR2 is ANQGSEA. For the CDR3, the DNA is TGCAGCGTTGGAGACAGGGGAGACACAGATACGCAGTATTTT. Translation gives CSVGDRGDTDTQYF.

The gene calls are TRBV14 and TRBJ2-7; D possibly corresponds to TRBD2 (7 bases). V dropped 3 bases and J dropped 5 bases, with 20 bases sitting between them. Per the germline V gene, CDR1 is SGHDN and CDR2 is FVKESK. The CDR3 length is 16 residues. The CDR3 sequence is CASSHPLGGPNNEQYF. The CDR3 nucleotides are TGTGCCAGCAGCCACCCACTGGGGGGGCCGAACAACGAGCAGTACTTC.

This clone turned up a few times. Different DNA sequences within this sample yield the same CDR3. This chain links TRBV5-1 with TRBJ1-6, with TRBD1 matching over 10 bases. This CDR3 comprises 18 residues. The ends lost 0 bases at V and 6 bases at J; junction bases unmatched: 9. From germline, CDR1 is SGHRS and CDR2 YFSETQ. CDR3 sequence reads: CASSLGDRGLFGNSPLHF. The CDR3 coding sequence is TGCGCCAGCAGCTTGGGCGACAGGGGGCTATTTGGTAATTCACCCCTCCACTTT.

This chain uses TRBV6-5 with TRBJ2-1; D is uncertain. The CDR3 is 13 amino acids. V lost 3 bases, J lost 7 bases, and 10 bases lay in between. Germline CDR1 reads MNHEY; CDR2 reads SVGAGI. The CDR3 is CASSYSSRNEQFF. The CDR3 DNA reads as TGTGCCAGCAGTTATTCTAGTAGGAATGAGCAGTTCTTC.

The chain couples TRBV25-1 to TRBJ1-1, with D perhaps matching TRBD1 (6 bases). The CDR3 length is 14 residues. V lost 0 bases to trimming and J lost 7 bases, with 12 bases between them. The germline gives CDR1 MGHDK, CDR2 SYGVNS. The CDR3 spells CASSEYIGTNEAFF. The CDR3 DNA follows: TGTGCCAGCAGTGAATATATTGGGACAAATGAAGCTTTCTTT.